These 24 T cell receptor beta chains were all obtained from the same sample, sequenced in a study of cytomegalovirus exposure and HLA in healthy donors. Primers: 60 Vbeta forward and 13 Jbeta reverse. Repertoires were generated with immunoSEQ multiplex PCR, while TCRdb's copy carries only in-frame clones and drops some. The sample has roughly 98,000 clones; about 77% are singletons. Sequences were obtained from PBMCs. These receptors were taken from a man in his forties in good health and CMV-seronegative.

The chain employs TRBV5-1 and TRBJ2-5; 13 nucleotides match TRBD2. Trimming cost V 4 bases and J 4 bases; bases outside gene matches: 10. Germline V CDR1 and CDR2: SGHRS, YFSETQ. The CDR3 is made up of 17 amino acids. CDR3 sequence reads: CASSLLAGGPSTETQYF. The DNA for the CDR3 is TGCGCCAGCAGCCTACTAGCGGGAGGGCCCTCTACAGAGACCCAGTACTTC. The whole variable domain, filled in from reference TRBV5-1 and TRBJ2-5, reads KAGVTQTPRYLIKTRGQQVTLSCSPISGHRSVSWYQQTPGQGLQFLFEYFSETQRNKGNFPGRFSGRQFSNSRSEMNVSTLELGDSALYLCASSLLAGGPSTETQYFGPGTRLLVL.

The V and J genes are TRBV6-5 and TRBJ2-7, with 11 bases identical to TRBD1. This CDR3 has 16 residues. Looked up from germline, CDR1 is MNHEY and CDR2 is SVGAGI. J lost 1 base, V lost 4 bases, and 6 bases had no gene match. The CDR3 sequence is CASSSWGQGDSYEQYF. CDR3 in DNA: TGTGCCAGCAGTTCCTGGGGACAGGGGGATTCCTACGAGCAGTACTTC.

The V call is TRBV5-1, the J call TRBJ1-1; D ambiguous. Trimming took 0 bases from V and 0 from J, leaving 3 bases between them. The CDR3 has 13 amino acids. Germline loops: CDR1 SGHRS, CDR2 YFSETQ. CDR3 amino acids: CASSLAVNTEAFF. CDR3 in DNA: TGCGCCAGCAGCTTGGCGGTGAACACTGAAGCTTTCTTT.

CDR3 nucleotide sequence: TGTGCCAGCAGTGAAGAACAGGGGGATGAAAAACTGTTTTTT. Translating gives CASSEEQGDEKLFF. The chain recombines TRBV25-1 with TRBJ1-4, with TRBD1 matching over 8 bases. The CDR3 loop spans 14 amino acids. The junction had 2 bases not matched to a gene; V was cut back by 2 bases and J by 6 bases. Germline CDR1 is MGHDK and CDR2 is SYGVNS.

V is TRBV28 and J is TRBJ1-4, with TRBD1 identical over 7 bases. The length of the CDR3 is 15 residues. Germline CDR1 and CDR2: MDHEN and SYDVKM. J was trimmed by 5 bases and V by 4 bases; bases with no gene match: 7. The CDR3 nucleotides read TGTGCCAGCAGTTCCCCCGGGACAGCCAATGAAAAACTGTTTTTT. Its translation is CASSSPGTANEKLFF.

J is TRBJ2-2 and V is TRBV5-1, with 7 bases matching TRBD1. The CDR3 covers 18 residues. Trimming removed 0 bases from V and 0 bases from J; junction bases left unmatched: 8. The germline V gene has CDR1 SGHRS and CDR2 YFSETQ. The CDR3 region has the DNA TGCGCCAGCAGCTTGGCTGACAGGGTGAACTCGAACACCGGGGAGCTGTTTTTT. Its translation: CASSLADRVNSNTGELFF.

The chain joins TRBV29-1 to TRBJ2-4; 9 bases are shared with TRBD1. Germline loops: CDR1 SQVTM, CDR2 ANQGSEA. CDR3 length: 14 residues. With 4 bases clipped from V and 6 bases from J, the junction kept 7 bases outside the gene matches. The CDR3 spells CSVGVGQGPNIQYF. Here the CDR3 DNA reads TGCAGCGTTGGAGTGGGACAGGGCCCAAACATTCAGTACTTC.

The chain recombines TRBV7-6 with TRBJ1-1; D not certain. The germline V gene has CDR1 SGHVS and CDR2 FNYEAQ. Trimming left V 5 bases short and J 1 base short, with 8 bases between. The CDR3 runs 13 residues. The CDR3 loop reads CASSLRENTEAFF. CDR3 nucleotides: TGTGCCAGCAGCCTCCGGGAGAACACTGAAGCTTTCTTT.

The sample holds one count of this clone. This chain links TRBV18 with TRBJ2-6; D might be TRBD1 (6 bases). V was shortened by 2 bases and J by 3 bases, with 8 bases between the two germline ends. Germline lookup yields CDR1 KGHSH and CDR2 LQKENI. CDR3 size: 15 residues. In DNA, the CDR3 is TGTGCCAGCTCACCAGGGGGCGATGGGGCCAACGTCCTGACTTTC. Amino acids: CASSPGGDGANVLTF.

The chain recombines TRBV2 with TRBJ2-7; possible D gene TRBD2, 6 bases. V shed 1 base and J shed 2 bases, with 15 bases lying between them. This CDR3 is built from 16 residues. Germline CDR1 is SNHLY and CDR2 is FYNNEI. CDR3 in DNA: TGTGCCAGCAGTGAAGGCTGGGGCGGGACCACCTACGAGCAGTACTTC. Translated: CASSEGWGGTTYEQYF.

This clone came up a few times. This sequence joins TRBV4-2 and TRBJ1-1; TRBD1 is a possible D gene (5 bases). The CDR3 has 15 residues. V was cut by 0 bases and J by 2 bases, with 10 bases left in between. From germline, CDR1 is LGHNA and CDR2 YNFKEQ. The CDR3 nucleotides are TGTGCCAGCAGCCAAGAGATCGACAGAAACACTGAAGCTTTCTTT. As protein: CASSQEIDRNTEAFF.

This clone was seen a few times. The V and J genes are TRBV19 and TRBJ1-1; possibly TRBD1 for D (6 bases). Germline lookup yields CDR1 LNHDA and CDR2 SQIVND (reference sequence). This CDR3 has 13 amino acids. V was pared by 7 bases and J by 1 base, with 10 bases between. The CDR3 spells CASNEGQNTEAFF. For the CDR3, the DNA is TGTGCCAGTAATGAGGGACAGAACACTGAAGCTTTCTTT.

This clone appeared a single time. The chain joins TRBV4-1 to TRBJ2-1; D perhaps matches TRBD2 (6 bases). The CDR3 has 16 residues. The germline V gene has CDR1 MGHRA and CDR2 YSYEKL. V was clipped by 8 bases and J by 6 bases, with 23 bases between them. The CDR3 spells CASRKIVGLGGNEQFF. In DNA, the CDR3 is TGCGCCAGCCGCAAGATCGTGGGTTTGGGGGGCAATGAGCAGTTCTTC.

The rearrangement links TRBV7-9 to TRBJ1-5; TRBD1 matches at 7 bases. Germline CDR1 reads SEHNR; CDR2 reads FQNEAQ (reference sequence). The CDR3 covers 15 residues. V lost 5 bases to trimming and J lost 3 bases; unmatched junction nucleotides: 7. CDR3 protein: CASSGSTGFNQPQHF. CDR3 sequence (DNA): TGTGCCAGCAGCGGATCGACAGGGTTCAATCAGCCCCAGCATTTT.

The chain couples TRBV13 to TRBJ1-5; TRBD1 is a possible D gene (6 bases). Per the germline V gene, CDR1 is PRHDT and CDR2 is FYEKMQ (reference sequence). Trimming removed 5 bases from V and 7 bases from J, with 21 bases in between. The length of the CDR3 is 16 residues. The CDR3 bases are TGTGCCAGCAGCACCCGGGACAAGGGCAACAACCAGCCCCAGCATTTT. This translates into CASSTRDKGNNQPQHF.

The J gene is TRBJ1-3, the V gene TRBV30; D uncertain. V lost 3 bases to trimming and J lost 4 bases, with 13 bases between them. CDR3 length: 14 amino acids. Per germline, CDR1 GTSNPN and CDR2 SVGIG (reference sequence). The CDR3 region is CAWRGRPAGNTIYF. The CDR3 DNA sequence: TGTGCCTGGAGGGGCCGGCCGGCAGGAAACACCATATATTTT. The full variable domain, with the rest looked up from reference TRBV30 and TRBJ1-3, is SQTIHQWPATLVQPVGSPLSLECTVEGTSNPNLYWYRQAAGRGLQLLFYSVGIGQISSEVPQNLSASRPQDRQFILSSKKLLLSDSGFYLCAWRGRPAGNTIYFGEGSWLTVV.

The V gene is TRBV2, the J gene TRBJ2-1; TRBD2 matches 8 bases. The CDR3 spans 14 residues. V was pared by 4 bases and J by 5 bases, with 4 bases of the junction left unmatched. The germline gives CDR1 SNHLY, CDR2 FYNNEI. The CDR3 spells CASSVKLADNEQFF. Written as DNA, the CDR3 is TGTGCCAGCAGTGTAAAACTAGCGGACAATGAGCAGTTCTTC.

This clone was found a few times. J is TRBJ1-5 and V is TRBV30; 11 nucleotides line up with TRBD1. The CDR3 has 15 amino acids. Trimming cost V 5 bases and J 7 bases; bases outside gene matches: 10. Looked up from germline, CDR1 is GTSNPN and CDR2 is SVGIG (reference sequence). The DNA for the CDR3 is TGTGCCTGGGGGGCCCTGGGACAGGGGGACCAGCCCCAGCATTTT. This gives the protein CAWGALGQGDQPQHF.

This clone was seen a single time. CDR3 residues: CASSQLAVSSYEQYF. The DNA of the CDR3 is TGTGCCAGCAGCCAACTAGCGGTTAGCTCCTACGAGCAGTACTTC. The gene calls are TRBV7-9 and TRBJ2-7, with 8 bases lining up with TRBD2. The length of the CDR3 is 15 residues. Unmatched junction bases numbered 6, after V lost 5 bases and J lost 0 bases. Germline CDR1 is SEHNR and CDR2 is FQNEAQ (reference sequence).

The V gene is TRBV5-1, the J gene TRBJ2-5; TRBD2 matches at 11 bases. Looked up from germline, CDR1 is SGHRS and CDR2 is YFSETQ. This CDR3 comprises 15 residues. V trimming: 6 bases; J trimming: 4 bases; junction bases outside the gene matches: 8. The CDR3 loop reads CASTLLAGVVETQYF. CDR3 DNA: TGCGCCAGCACACTACTAGCGGGAGTCGTAGAGACCCAGTACTTC.

CDR3 amino acids: CASTGQPYEQYF. In DNA form, the CDR3 reads TGTGCCAGCACGGGACAGCCCTACGAGCAGTACTTC. The V call is TRBV28, the J call TRBJ2-7; 7 bases line up with TRBD1. Losses at the gene ends were 7 bases for V and 2 bases for J; bases not matched to a gene: 2. CDR3 length equals 12 residues. CDR1 and CDR2 from the germline V gene are MDHEN and SYDVKM.

The CDR3 reads CASSSAREAFF. The CDR3 DNA is TGTGCCAGCAGTTCCGCGCGGGAAGCTTTCTTT. The rearrangement uses TRBV6-5 and TRBJ1-1; D gene uncertain. Germline V gene lookup returns CDR1 MNHEY and CDR2 SVGAGI. CDR3 length: 11 residues. Trimming took off 4 bases at V and 8 bases at J, with 8 bases between the two ends.

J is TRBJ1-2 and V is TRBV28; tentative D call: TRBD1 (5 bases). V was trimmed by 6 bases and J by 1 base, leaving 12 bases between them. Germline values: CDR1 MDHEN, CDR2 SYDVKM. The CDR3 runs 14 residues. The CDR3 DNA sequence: TGTGCCAGCAGGCCCGGGGGAAATAACTATGGCTACACCTTC. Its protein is CASRPGGNNYGYTF.

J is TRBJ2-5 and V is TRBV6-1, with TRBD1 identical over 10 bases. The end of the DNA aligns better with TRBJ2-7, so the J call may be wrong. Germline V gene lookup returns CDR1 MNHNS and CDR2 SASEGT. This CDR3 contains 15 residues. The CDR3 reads CASIIGTGDPYEQYF. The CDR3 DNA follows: TGTGCCAGCATAATAGGGACAGGGGATCCCTACGAGCAGTACTTC.